These 20 T cell receptor beta chains were sequenced from one sample in a study of blood T cell repertoires in COVID-19. The repertoire was sequenced with immunoSEQ multiplex PCR; TCRdb's copy has only in-frame clones and lacks some. The table lists some 60,000 clones, approximately 85% of them singletons. Sequenced material: peripheral blood. These receptors were collected from a human donor in a cohort sampled during active COVID-19.

The gene calls are TRBV4-3 and TRBJ1-1, with D possibly being TRBD1 (5 bases). Per the germline V gene, CDR1 is LGHNA and CDR2 is YSLEER. Trimming cost V 6 bases and J 2 bases, with 10 bases left between them. This CDR3 contains 13 residues. CDR3 amino acids: CASSLTGNTEAFF. The CDR3 DNA is TGCGCCAGCAGTCTAACAGGAAACACTGAAGCTTTCTTT.

The rearrangement uses TRBV29-1 and TRBJ2-1; D is uncertain. In germline, CDR1 is SQVTM, CDR2 ANQGSEA. Trimming took 4 bases from V and 3 from J, leaving 4 bases between them. The length of the CDR3 is 11 residues. CDR3 bases: TGCAGCGTTGGACACTACAATGAGCAGTTCTTC. Translation gives CSVGHYNEQFF.

The rearrangement joins TRBV9 to TRBJ2-1, with 10 bases that match TRBD2. The CDR3 length is 14 residues. V shed 4 bases and J 9 bases; nucleotides not matched to a gene: 7. Germline CDR1 SGDLS, CDR2 YYNGEE. This CDR3 is CASSPSGGAGEQFF. CDR3 coding DNA: TGTGCCAGCAGCCCCAGCGGGGGGGCGGGTGAGCAGTTCTTC.

V and J are TRBV9 and TRBJ1-2; D remains unclear. The CDR3 totals 15 residues. Germline values: CDR1 SGDLS, CDR2 YYNGEE. V lost 3 bases to trimming and J lost 1 base, with 13 bases between them. The DNA for the CDR3 is TGTGCCAGCAGCGCCCGCGGCGGTTTTAACTATGGCTACACCTTC. Translated, it gives CASSARGGFNYGYTF.

The chain combines TRBV6-2 or TRBV6-3 with TRBJ2-3, with TRBD2 identical over 13 bases. Germline values: CDR1 MNHEY, CDR2 SVGEGT. CDR3 length: 16 residues. The V segment lost 2 bases and the J segment 5 bases; nucleotides outside the gene matches: 4. CDR3 sequence reads: CASSYGTSGVIDTQYF. The CDR3, as DNA: TGTGCCAGCAGTTACGGGACTAGCGGGGTCATAGATACGCAGTATTTT.

The chain joins TRBV6-5 to TRBJ2-5, with 10 bases that match TRBD2. V shed 6 bases and J 2 bases; nucleotides not matched to a gene: 6. Per the germline V gene, CDR1 is MNHEY and CDR2 is SVGAGI. This CDR3 comprises 15 residues. CDR3: CASRGSSGGQETQYF. The CDR3 DNA reads as TGTGCCAGCAGGGGATCTAGCGGGGGTCAAGAGACCCAGTACTTC.

This clone was detected a few times. The gene calls are TRBV7-9 and TRBJ1-1; D is unclear. The CDR3 totals 15 residues. V lost 5 bases and J 3 bases, leaving 16 bases between the germline ends. CDR1 is SEHNR, CDR2 FQNEAQ, per germline (reference sequence). This CDR3 is CASSPPTGWDTEAFF. Here the CDR3 DNA reads TGTGCCAGCAGCCCACCTACGGGGTGGGACACTGAAGCTTTCTTT.

This chain uses TRBV19 with TRBJ1-3; D might be TRBD1 (5 bases). This CDR3 comprises 14 residues. Germline assignment: CDR1 LNHDA and CDR2 SQIVND (reference sequence). V lost 3 bases and J lost 2, with 8 bases in between. This chain's CDR3 is CASSMAGAGNTIYF. The DNA of the CDR3 is TGTGCCAGTAGTATGGCGGGGGCTGGAAACACCATATATTTT.

V is TRBV19 and J is TRBJ2-2; D possibly corresponds to TRBD2 (7 bases). Trimming left V 5 bases short and J 0 bases short, with 13 bases between. The CDR3 has 16 amino acids. From germline, CDR1 is LNHDA and CDR2 SQIVND (reference sequence). CDR3: CASSGGGPTNTGELFF. The CDR3, as DNA: TGTGCCAGTAGTGGGGGGGGCCCCACGAACACCGGGGAGCTGTTTTTT.

The chain links TRBV6-5 to TRBJ2-2, with 7 bases that match TRBD2. Germline CDR1 and CDR2: MNHEY and SVGAGI. This CDR3 contains 15 residues. V lost 2 bases to trimming and J lost 0 bases; unmatched junction nucleotides: 0. DNA for the CDR3: TGTGCCAGCAGTTACGGACTAGCGAACACCGGGGAGCTGTTTTTT. It encodes CASSYGLANTGELFF.

The sample holds many counts of this clone. The rearrangement links TRBV6-5 to TRBJ1-2; possible D gene TRBD1, 5 bases. Per germline, CDR1 MNHEY and CDR2 SVGAGI. The CDR3 is 13 residues long. Between the trimmed V and J ends, which lost 10 bases and 8 bases, there was a span of 20 bases. The CDR3 reads CATADSTGDGYTF. The DNA for the CDR3 is TGTGCCACCGCAGATTCGACGGGGGACGGCTACACCTTC.

V gene TRBV6-4 combines with J gene TRBJ2-1; 8 positions agree with TRBD1. CDR1 and CDR2 from the germline V gene are MRHNA and SNTAGT. The CDR3 extends over 13 amino acids. The J segment lost 7 bases and the V segment lost 6 bases, leaving 5 bases of the junction unmatched. CDR3 nucleotides: TGTGCCAGCAGCCGGACAGGGTGGAATGAGCAGTTCTTC. Amino acid sequence: CASSRTGWNEQFF.

V gene TRBV19 combines with J gene TRBJ2-5; 10 bases align to TRBD2. The CDR3 is 17 amino acids. V lost 5 bases and J lost 4; bases outside the gene matches: 13. Germline V gives CDR1 LNHDA, CDR2 SQIVND (reference sequence). The CDR3, as DNA: TGTGCCAGTAGTCCCCATCGGGCGAGCGGGGGGGGAGAGACCCAGTACTTC. Its translation: CASSPHRASGGGETQYF.

This CDR3 reads CASSLERVGYGYTF. The CDR3 region has the DNA TGTGCCAGCAGCTTGGAGAGGGTTGGGTATGGCTACACCTTC. This rearrangement joins TRBV5-4 to TRBJ1-2; no definite D call. V was trimmed by 0 bases and J by 5 bases, leaving 11 bases between them. CDR1 and CDR2 from the germline V gene are SGHNT and YYREEE (reference sequence). The CDR3 contains 14 residues.

The rearrangement uses TRBV6-5 and TRBJ1-2; weak D call: TRBD1 (5 bases). Per the germline V gene, CDR1 is MNHEY and CDR2 is SVGAGI. The CDR3 spans 14 residues. Deletions cut 5 bases from V and 2 bases from J, with 12 bases between. This CDR3 reads CASSRGGTNYGYTF. Written as DNA, the CDR3 is TGTGCCAGCAGTCGGGGGGGGACCAACTATGGCTACACCTTC.

The chain recombines TRBV5-8 with TRBJ2-6, with 9 bases fitting TRBD1. J gave up 1 base and V 3 bases, and 2 bases lay outside the gene matches. Germline loops: CDR1 SGHTS, CDR2 YDEGEE. This CDR3 spans 16 amino acids. CDR3 DNA: TGTGCCAGCAGCTCGGGGACAGGGTCTGGGGCCAACGTCCTGACTTTC. It encodes CASSSGTGSGANVLTF. Full variable domain (rest looked up from reference TRBV5-8 and TRBJ2-6): EAGVTQSPTHLIKTRGQQATLRCSPISGHTSVYWYQQALGLGLQFLLWYDEGEERNRGNFPPRFSGRQFPNYSSELNVNALELEDSALYLCASSSGTGSGANVLTFGAGSRLTVL.

This rearrangement joins TRBV3-1 (or the pseudogene TRBV3-2) to TRBJ2-1; 11 bases are a match to TRBD2. This CDR3 spans 15 amino acids. Germline CDR1 reads LGHDT; CDR2 reads YNNKEL (reference sequence). J was trimmed by 7 bases and V by 3 bases; bases with no gene match: 5. CDR3 bases: TGTGCCAGCAGCCACACTAGCGGGGGTGGAAATGAGCAGTTCTTC. It is translated as CASSHTSGGGNEQFF.

This chain links TRBV6-2 or TRBV6-3 with TRBJ2-3; 8 bases match TRBD2. Germline loops: CDR1 MNHEY, CDR2 SVGEGT. The junction had 12 bases not matched to a gene; V was cut back by 6 bases and J by 4 bases. This CDR3 comprises 16 residues. Here the CDR3 reads CASSPLAGGGADTQYF. Here the CDR3 DNA reads TGTGCCAGCAGCCCCCTGGCGGGGGGTGGGGCAGATACGCAGTATTTT.

The V and J genes are TRBV29-1 and TRBJ1-3; D gene unclear. Germline CDR1 reads SQVTM; CDR2 reads ANQGSEA. Trimming cost V 7 bases and J 0 bases, with 13 bases left between them. The CDR3 is 14 residues long. Here the CDR3 reads CSALGFHSGNTIYF. In DNA, the CDR3 is TGCAGCGCCCTCGGGTTTCACTCTGGAAACACCATATATTTT.

This clone was picked up one time. The rearrangement uses TRBV7-2 and TRBJ2-3, with a weak D call TRBD1 (6 bases). CDR3 length: 16 amino acids. The germline V gene encodes CDR1 SGHTA and CDR2 FQGNSA. Trimming shortened V by 4 bases and J by 1 base, and 15 bases separated the two germline ends. The CDR3 sequence is CASSSYRVQGTDTQYF. The CDR3, as DNA: TGTGCCAGCAGCTCTTACAGGGTACAGGGCACAGATACGCAGTATTTT. The variable domain in full, with the rest retrieved from reference TRBV7-2 and TRBJ2-3, is GAGVSQSPSNKVTEKGKDVELRCDPISGHTALYWYRQSLGQGLEFLIYFQGNSAPDKSGLPSDRFSAERTGGSVSTLTIQRTQQEDSAVYLCASSSYRVQGTDTQYFGPGTRLTVL.